What follows are 18 T cell receptor beta chains derived from one specimen sequenced in a study of control samples from healthy donors and cancer patients. Clones were read by immunoSEQ multiplex PCR, and TCRdb kept only the in-frame ones, dropping some. Among under 200,000 clones listed, about 93% were seen once. Sequencing was done on a sample of blood. The receptors shown here come from a young woman in good health.

This sequence joins TRBV18 and TRBJ1-2, with TRBD1 as a possible D gene (5 bases). The CDR3 covers 13 residues. The germline gives CDR1 KGHSH, CDR2 LQKENI. Deletions cut 3 bases from V and 8 bases from J, with 13 bases between. The CDR3 sequence is CASSPRGVEGYTF. DNA of the CDR3: TGTGCCAGCTCACCCCGGGGGGTTGAGGGCTACACCTTC.

This clone was detected only once. This chain joins TRBV10-3 and TRBJ1-2; D uncertain. Trimming left V 10 bases short and J 4 bases short, with 13 bases between. The germline V gene has CDR1 ENHRY and CDR2 SYGVKD. The CDR3 extends over 12 amino acids. The CDR3: CATGSGPYGYTF. The CDR3 region has the DNA TGTGCCACCGGGTCAGGTCCCTATGGCTACACCTTC.

The chain joins TRBV24-1 to TRBJ1-1; D is uncertain. Germline V CDR1 and CDR2: KGHDR, SFDVKD. V dropped 5 bases and J dropped 1 base, with 7 bases sitting between them. CDR3 length: 13 residues. The CDR3 sequence: CATSGAANTEAFF. The CDR3 DNA reads as TGTGCCACCAGTGGGGCGGCGAACACTGAAGCTTTCTTT.

The chain employs TRBV28 and TRBJ2-1, with a possible D match to TRBD1 (6 bases). The V end lost 6 bases, the J end lost 9 bases, and 15 bases lay between the germline ends. Germline CDR1 and CDR2: MDHEN and SYDVKM. The CDR3 covers 13 residues. In DNA, the CDR3 is TGTGCCAGCAGCCCAGGACAGTCCACTGAGCAGTTCTTC. This codes for CASSPGQSTEQFF.

The rearrangement uses TRBV9 and TRBJ1-3, with unresolved D. V was clipped by 0 bases and J by 3 bases, with 4 bases between them. The CDR3 spans 13 residues. Germline V CDR1 and CDR2: SGDLS, YYNGEE. CDR3 loop: CASSVDGGNTIYF. DNA of the CDR3: TGTGCCAGCAGCGTAGACGGTGGAAACACCATATATTTT.

The rearrangement uses TRBV20-1 and TRBJ1-2; D remains unclear. With 3 bases removed from V and 12 bases from J, the gap between germline ends came to 8 bases. There are 9 residues in the CDR3. The V gene's germline CDR1 is DFQATT and CDR2 SNEGSKA (reference sequence). CDR3 sequence: CSARFADTF. CDR3 nucleotides: TGCAGTGCTAGGTTTGCGGACACCTTC.

This chain connects TRBV5-1 to TRBJ2-2; 9 bases match TRBD1. The CDR3 length is 16 residues. In germline, CDR1 is SGHRS, CDR2 YFSETQ. Losses at the gene ends were 3 bases for V and 2 bases for J; bases not matched to a gene: 5. The DNA for the CDR3 is TGCGCCAGCAGCTGGACAGGGGACGTTAACACCGGGGAGCTGTTTTTT. Its protein product is CASSWTGDVNTGELFF.

The CDR3 region is CASSHSGTANSPLHF. Here the CDR3 DNA reads TGCGCCAGCAGCCATTCGGGGACGGCGAATTCACCCCTCCACTTT. The chain employs TRBV4-1 and TRBJ1-6; D is possibly TRBD1 (5 bases). V gave up 3 bases and J gave up 7 bases, with 13 bases separating them. Germline V lookup: CDR1 MGHRA, CDR2 YSYEKL. The CDR3 runs 15 residues.

The chain combines TRBV28 with TRBJ1-3, with D uncertain. V lost 3 bases and J lost 2, with 8 bases in between. CDR1 and CDR2 from the germline V gene are MDHEN and SYDVKM. CDR3 length: 14 residues. CDR3 sequence (DNA): TGTGCCAGCAGTTTCTTTTTTCCTGGAAACACCATATATTTT. Its protein is CASSFFFPGNTIYF.

J is TRBJ1-1 and V is TRBV12-3 or TRBV12-4; 8 bases are shared with TRBD1. The CDR3 runs 12 residues. J was trimmed by 11 bases and V by 4 bases; bases with no gene match: 6. Here the CDR3 DNA reads TGTGCCAGCAGTTGGCAGGGGGCAGGGGCTTTCTTT. It translates to CASSWQGAGAFF.

V is TRBV12-3 or TRBV12-4 and J is TRBJ2-1; D is possibly TRBD1 or TRBD2 (6 bases each). Trimming removed 5 bases at V and 7 bases at J, with 12 bases between. The CDR3 has 13 residues. CDR3 amino acids: CASSIGGRNEQFF. Written as DNA, the CDR3 is TGTGCCAGCAGTATAGGGGGGAGGAATGAGCAGTTCTTC.

This rearrangement joins TRBV7-3 to TRBJ2-7; 14 bases agree with TRBD2. Germline loops: CDR1 SGHTA, CDR2 FQGTGA. J lost 2 bases, V lost 5 bases, and 5 bases had no gene match. This CDR3 region has 16 residues. The CDR3 DNA reads TGTGCCAGCAGCCAGACGACTAGCGGGAGGGCCTACGAGCAGTACTTC. Protein: CASSQTTSGRAYEQYF. Full variable domain (remainder filled in from reference TRBV7-3 and TRBJ2-7): GAGVSQTPSNKVTEKGKYVELRCDPISGHTALYWYRQSLGQGPEFLIYFQGTGAADDSGLPNDRFFAVRPEGSVSTLKIQRTERGDSAVYLCASSQTTSGRAYEQYFGPGTRLTVT.

The chain combines TRBV7-9 with TRBJ2-5; possibly TRBD1 for D (5 bases). Germline V lookup: CDR1 SEHNR, CDR2 FQNEAQ (reference sequence). Trimming cost V 5 bases and J 5 bases, with 24 bases left between them. The CDR3 extends over 17 amino acids. CDR3 sequence: CASSHLNVDSPGETQYF. As DNA, the CDR3 is TGTGCCAGCAGCCACCTAAACGTTGACAGCCCCGGGGAGACCCAGTACTTC.

The chain is built from TRBV11-3 and TRBJ2-5; D is possibly TRBD1 (5 bases). The CDR3 length is 13 residues. V gave up 4 bases and J gave up 1 base, with 7 bases separating them. Germline values: CDR1 SGHNT, CDR2 YENEEA. Here the CDR3 reads CASSSDSQETQYF. The DNA for the CDR3 is TGTGCCAGCAGCTCTGACAGCCAAGAGACCCAGTACTTC.

This clone was detected once. The chain is built from TRBV19 and TRBJ2-7; 9 nucleotides line up with TRBD1. The CDR3 is made up of 15 amino acids. Trimming removed 5 bases from V and 3 bases from J; junction bases left unmatched: 8. Germline CDR1 is LNHDA and CDR2 is SQIVND (reference sequence). The chain's CDR3 is CASSLAGTGRYEQYF. DNA for the CDR3: TGTGCCAGTAGTTTGGCCGGGACAGGGCGCTACGAGCAGTACTTC.

The chain carries TRBV5-1 and TRBJ2-6; D remains unclear. This CDR3 is 14 amino acids long. V was pared by 9 bases and J by 1 base, with 11 bases between. Germline-derived CDR1 and CDR2 are SGHRS and YFSETQ. The CDR3 region is CATSWASGANVLTF. Here the CDR3 DNA reads TGCGCCACCTCTTGGGCTTCTGGGGCCAACGTCCTGACTTTC.

The chain employs TRBV25-1 and TRBJ2-1, with unresolved D. The CDR3 is made up of 16 amino acids. Trimming stripped 1 base from V and 4 bases from J, with 14 bases between. CDR1 and CDR2 from the germline V gene are MGHDK and SYGVNS. The DNA of the CDR3 is TGTGCCAGCAGTGAATCTGCCCTCGCTATATACAATGAGCAGTTCTTC. Encoded protein: CASSESALAIYNEQFF.

This chain connects TRBV29-1 to TRBJ1-2, with D uncertain. Germline V gene data show CDR1 as SQVTM and CDR2 as ANQGSEA. The V end lost 1 base, the J end lost 8 bases, and 5 bases lay between the germline ends. The length of the CDR3 is 10 residues. The CDR3: CSVEVGGYTF. As DNA, the CDR3 is TGCAGCGTTGAAGTGGGGGGCTACACCTTC.